What follows is one T cell receptor (beta chain) and its context. A much more abundant neighbour one base away suggests this may be a read error. Samples came from axillary lymph nodes draining the breast cancer. This sample stems from a study of breast tumors, draining lymph nodes, adjacent tissues. TCRdb called the multiplex PCR reads again in MiXCR, with one record for every CDR3 protein. Among about 230,000 distinct CDR3 sequences listed, roughly 32% were seen once. V shed 8 bases and J shed 7 bases, with 11 bases lying between them. CDR1 MGHDK and CDR2 SYGVNS come from the germline V gene. CDR3 size: 11 residues.

This chain uses TRBV25-1 with TRBJ1-2, with D unresolved. The source is a female donor with breast cancer. Some clones in this sample may be carry-over from other donors' samples. Source material: axillary lymph node tissue. CDR3: CASFGSRGYTF. CDR3 bases: TGTGCCAGCTTCGGGTCCCGTGGCTACACCTTC.